This TCR beta chain was sequenced in a study of PD-L1 blockade in urothelial cancer. Background on the study: Analyses used blood from 3 weeks (second dose) and 6 weeks after treatment start. A median approximately 150,000 T cells were found in blood samples.

The ends lost 3 bases at V and 3 bases at J; junction bases unmatched: 23. The length of the CDR3 is 22 residues. Germline V gives CDR1 SGHDN, CDR2 FVKESK. Patients' urothelial carcinoma was locally advanced or metastatic. Here immunoSEQ multiplex PCR was the method, and the copy in TCRdb shows in-frame clones only, minus some. The sample records around 45,000 clones, 88% being singletons. Sequencing used PBMCs, obtained around atezolizumab (anti-PD-L1) treatment. The origin of this receptor is an older woman with urothelial cancer. The chain employs TRBV14 and TRBJ2-3, with 11 bases identical to TRBD2. CDR3 coding DNA: TGTGCCAGCAGCCATCTTGAATATTCGACTAGCGGGAACGAGGAGCGGACAGATACGCAGTATTTT. This encodes CASSHLEYSTSGNEERTDTQYF.